These 6 T cell receptor beta chains originate from one sample sequenced in a study of T cells in Graves' hyperthyroidism and ophthalmopathy. The investigators amplified TCR beta CDR3 regions from RNA transcripts. When the TCR CDR3 underwent first-round RT-PCR, the HTBI primer set was used. TCRdb passed the multiplex PCR reads through MiXCR, listing each CDR3 protein once. Of around 700,000 distinct CDR3 sequences listed, approximately 36% are singletons. The sequenced material came from blood. These receptors came from a woman in her thirties or forties with Graves' hyperthyroidism.

This clonotype has a count of ten or more. The chain has TRBV9 and TRBJ1-6, with unresolved D. The germline gives CDR1 SGDLS, CDR2 YYNGEE. V dropped 4 bases and J dropped 10 bases, with 15 bases sitting between them. CDR3 length: 14 amino acids. The CDR3 DNA reads as TGTGCCAGCAGCTCTAGATGGGGAAACTCACCCCTCCACTTT. Translation gives CASSSRWGNSPLHF.

V gene TRBV28 combines with J gene TRBJ1-2; D is unclear. Germline loops: CDR1 MDHEN, CDR2 SYDVKM. Trimming took 5 bases from V and 6 from J, leaving 10 bases between them. The CDR3 is 12 amino acids. CDR3 coding DNA: TGTGCCAGCAGTCCACCCCAAAATGGCTACACCTTC. Protein product: CASSPPQNGYTF.

Notes on this clonotype: The germline gene is not matched at one end of the junction; a read error may be the cause. The V gene is TRBV7-7, the J gene TRBJ2-3; no firm D call. The CDR3 loop spans 14 amino acids. Per germline, CDR1 SSHAT and CDR2 FNYEAQ (reference sequence). Here the CDR3 DNA reads TGTGCTAGCAGCCCCCAGCAGGTCACAGATACGCAGTATTTT. Its protein is CASSPQQVTDTQYF.

The chain employs TRBV10-3 and TRBJ2-2, with 9 bases fitting TRBD1. The junction had 11 bases not matched to a gene; V was cut back by 10 bases and J by 14 bases. The CDR3 has 12 residues. The germline CDR1 and CDR2 sequences are ENHRY and SYGVKD. In nucleotides, the CDR3 is TGTGCCAGCACCGATGGACAGGGGAGACTGTTTTTT. Protein product: CASTDGQGRLFF.

The CDR3 is CAISEARSNEKLFF. Here the CDR3 DNA reads TGTGCCATCAGTGAGGCCAGGTCTAATGAAAAACTGTTTTTT. J is TRBJ1-4 and V is TRBV10-3; D is undetermined. The CDR3 sequence is 14 residues long. The ends were cut back, 2 bases at V and 3 bases at J, with 7 bases in the middle. In germline, CDR1 is ENHRY, CDR2 SYGVKD.

The sample holds a few counts of this clonotype. The chain joins TRBV5-6 to TRBJ1-2, with 9 bases that match TRBD1. This CDR3 is 14 amino acids long. CDR1 is SGHDT, CDR2 YYEEEE, per germline. The trim removed 0 bases at V and 7 bases at J, leaving 4 bases unmatched. The CDR3 here is CASSLGQGVGGYTF. CDR3 nucleotide sequence: TGTGCCAGCAGCTTGGGACAGGGGGTTGGTGGCTACACCTTC.